The 23 T cell receptor beta chains reported below all come from one sample, sequenced in a study of graft-versus-host responses after intestinal transplantation. Antigens of these TCRs are unknown. Here immunoSEQ multiplex PCR was the method, and the copy in TCRdb shows in-frame clones only, minus some. The sample has 90,000 to 150,000 clones, just under 95% seen once. Specimen: unstimulated CD4+ T cells sorted from spleen or lymph node cells, collected before intestinal transplant. Source of these receptors: a human donor who received an intestinal transplant.

J is TRBJ2-2 and V is TRBV6-1; D may be TRBD2 (5 bases). The CDR3 length is 15 residues. The germline gives CDR1 MNHNS, CDR2 SASEGT. Trimming took off 6 bases at V and 6 bases at J, with 17 bases between the two ends. CDR3 sequence: CASRFYLVGAGELFF. CDR3 DNA sequence: TGTGCCAGCAGATTCTACCTAGTGGGAGCCGGGGAGCTGTTTTTT.

The chain joins TRBV10-3 to TRBJ2-1, with 9 bases matching TRBD1. CDR3 length: 14 residues. V shed 6 bases, J shed 8 bases, and the junction held 8 bases outside the gene matches. Germline CDR1 reads ENHRY; CDR2 reads SYGVKD. The CDR3 coding sequence is TGTGCCATCAGGCGGGGACAGGGTTGGGATGAGCAGTTCTTC. Translation: CAIRRGQGWDEQFF.

J is TRBJ2-7 and V is TRBV6-5, with 10 nucleotides matching TRBD1. The CDR3 has 15 amino acids. J lost 4 bases, V lost 6 bases, and 9 bases had no gene match. Germline-derived CDR1 and CDR2 are MNHEY and SVGAGI. The CDR3 coding sequence is TGTGCCAGCAGATCACCGGGACAGGGGAAGTACGAGCAGTACTTC. This sequence encodes CASRSPGQGKYEQYF.

The gene calls are TRBV28 and TRBJ2-7; D perhaps matches TRBD2 (6 bases). In germline, CDR1 is MDHEN, CDR2 SYDVKM. The CDR3 extends over 13 amino acids. Between the trimmed V and J ends, which lost 5 bases and 2 bases, there was a span of 10 bases. CDR3 nucleotide sequence: TGTGCCAGCAGTCCCCCGGGGGCCTACGAGCAGTACTTC. Protein product: CASSPPGAYEQYF.

The chain is built from TRBV5-1 and TRBJ2-5, with a weak D call TRBD2 (6 bases). Germline values: CDR1 SGHRS, CDR2 YFSETQ. This CDR3 is 16 amino acids long. Trimming stripped 0 bases from V and 7 bases from J, with 19 bases between. Here the CDR3 reads CASSLDRGLTSRTQYF. Here the CDR3 DNA reads TGCGCCAGCAGCTTGGATCGGGGACTCACATCTCGGACCCAGTACTTC.

V gene TRBV15 combines with J gene TRBJ1-3; D remains unclear. CDR1 and CDR2 (germline): LNHNV, YYDKDF (reference sequence). The CDR3 sequence is 14 residues long. Trimming left V 1 base short and J 4 bases short, with 8 bases between. Here the CDR3 DNA reads TGTGCCACCAGCAGAGGGGCGTCAGGAAACACCATATATTTT. Its translation: CATSRGASGNTIYF.

The J gene is TRBJ2-3, the V gene TRBV30; perhaps TRBD1 as D (6 bases). This CDR3 comprises 11 residues. Per germline, CDR1 GTSNPN and CDR2 SVGIG (reference sequence). Deletions cut 4 bases from V and 6 bases from J, with 8 bases between. In DNA form, the CDR3 reads TGTGCCTGGAACAGGGTGGATACGCAGTATTTT. Translation gives CAWNRVDTQYF.

The chain links TRBV5-6 to TRBJ2-5; no clear D gene. This CDR3 contains 11 residues. V lost 4 bases and J 2 bases, leaving 3 bases between the germline ends. The germline V gene encodes CDR1 SGHDT and CDR2 YYEEEE. The CDR3 reads CASSRQETQYF. Written as DNA, the CDR3 is TGTGCCAGCAGCCGACAAGAGACCCAGTACTTC.

The gene calls are TRBV6-1 and TRBJ2-4; D ambiguous. V was cut by 0 bases and J by 0 bases, with 9 bases left in between. There are 16 residues in the CDR3. CDR1 MNHNS and CDR2 SASEGT come from the germline V gene. DNA of the CDR3: TGTGCCAGCAGTGAAGCGCCAGCGCTAGCCAAAAACATTCAGTACTTC. Translation gives CASSEAPALAKNIQYF.

The CDR3 nucleotides read TGTGCCAGTGATAGCGGAGTGACGCAGTATTTT. It encodes CASDSGVTQYF. The chain has TRBV19 and TRBJ2-3, with D possibly TRBD2 on 6 matching bases. This CDR3 has 11 amino acids. Between the trimmed V and J ends, which lost 8 bases and 9 bases, there was a span of 12 bases. Germline lookup yields CDR1 LNHDA and CDR2 SQIVND (reference sequence).

V and J are TRBV5-4 and TRBJ1-3; D remains unclear. Trimming shortened V by 0 bases and J by 0 bases, and 10 bases separated the two germline ends. Germline V gives CDR1 SGHNT, CDR2 YYREEE (reference sequence). The length of the CDR3 is 16 residues. CDR3 amino acids: CASSLGPVASGNTIYF. CDR3 coding DNA: TGTGCCAGCAGCTTGGGGCCTGTAGCCTCTGGAAACACCATATATTTT.

The chain combines TRBV7-3 with TRBJ2-7; no clear D. CDR3 length: 13 amino acids. V dropped 4 bases and J dropped 4 bases, with 11 bases sitting between them. The V gene's germline CDR1 is SGHTA and CDR2 FQGTGA. CDR3 residues: CASSWTVGYEQYF. The DNA of the CDR3 is TGTGCCAGCAGCTGGACCGTCGGGTACGAGCAGTACTTC. The variable domain in full, with the rest retrieved from reference TRBV7-3 and TRBJ2-7, is GAGVSQTPSNKVTEKGKYVELRCDPISGHTALYWYRQSLGQGPEFLIYFQGTGAADDSGLPNDRFFAVRPEGSVSTLKIQRTERGDSAVYLCASSWTVGYEQYFGPGTRLTVT.

This chain uses TRBV27 with TRBJ2-1; either TRBD1 or TRBD2 may supply D (5 bases each). The CDR3 has 16 residues. V lost 6 bases, J lost 9 bases, and 24 bases lay in between. CDR1 and CDR2 (germline): MNHEY, SMNVEV (reference sequence). The CDR3 spells CASSPMGVPTGGEQFF. The DNA of the CDR3 is TGTGCCAGCAGCCCAATGGGGGTTCCCACCGGTGGTGAGCAGTTCTTC.

V gene TRBV28 combines with J gene TRBJ2-3, with D maybe TRBD2 (5 bases). V shed 3 bases and J shed 4 bases, with 14 bases lying between them. Germline CDR1 is MDHEN and CDR2 is SYDVKM. The CDR3 consists of 15 residues. CDR3 in DNA: TGTGCCAGCAGTTTGGGCCAAGCGGAAGCAGATACGCAGTATTTT. It yields the protein CASSLGQAEADTQYF.

V usage is TRBV6-1 and J usage is TRBJ1-2, with 7 bases fitting TRBD1. Germline CDR1 reads MNHNS; CDR2 reads SASEGT. V trimming: 4 bases; J trimming: 3 bases; junction bases outside the gene matches: 8. This CDR3 region has 15 residues. The CDR3 sequence: CASSARTGADYGYTF. The CDR3 DNA reads as TGTGCCAGCAGTGCCAGAACAGGGGCGGACTATGGCTACACCTTC.

The chain recombines TRBV5-1 with TRBJ2-3; D is unclear. Germline CDR1 and CDR2: SGHRS and YFSETQ. This CDR3 has 14 amino acids. The V end lost 0 bases, the J end lost 4 bases, and 9 bases lay between the germline ends. The CDR3 DNA reads as TGCGCCAGCAGCTTGGGAAGTCGGCCAGATACGCAGTATTTT. This encodes CASSLGSRPDTQYF.

The J gene is TRBJ2-2, the V gene TRBV6-1; a possible D gene is TRBD2 (5 bases). Germline loops: CDR1 MNHNS, CDR2 SASEGT. V was shortened by 5 bases and J by 5 bases, with 12 bases between the two germline ends. The CDR3 runs 14 residues. The CDR3 region is CASSRAPGTGELFF. The CDR3, as DNA: TGTGCCAGCAGTAGGGCCCCGGGGACCGGGGAGCTGTTTTTT.

The chain is built from TRBV6-1 and TRBJ1-3; the D is unclear. Germline V gives CDR1 MNHNS, CDR2 SASEGT. This CDR3 spans 13 amino acids. V was cut by 6 bases and J by 0 bases, with 6 bases left in between. Written as DNA, the CDR3 is TGTGCCAGCAGGGTTAGCTCTGGAAACACCATATATTTT. Protein sequence: CASRVSSGNTIYF.

This sequence joins TRBV5-6 and TRBJ1-1, with D perhaps matching TRBD1 (6 bases). This CDR3 has 13 amino acids. Germline-derived CDR1 and CDR2 are SGHDT and YYEEEE. Trimming took 4 bases from V and 5 from J, leaving 12 bases between them. CDR3 sequence (DNA): TGTGCCAGCAGCAGACCTCAGGGGACTGAAGCTTTCTTT. Amino acids: CASSRPQGTEAFF.

A single count supports this clone. The chain recombines TRBV6-5 with TRBJ2-7, with TRBD1 identical over 8 bases. The CDR3 is 15 amino acids. The V segment lost 3 bases and the J segment 2 bases; nucleotides outside the gene matches: 6. Germline CDR1 is MNHEY and CDR2 is SVGAGI. In nucleotides, the CDR3 is TGTGCCAGCAGTTATCATGGGACAGGCGCCTACGAGCAGTACTTC. Protein product: CASSYHGTGAYEQYF.

This clone was counted a single time. The CDR3 sequence: CASSVVQAGGSYNEQFF. The CDR3 coding sequence is TGTGCCAGCAGCGTAGTACAAGCGGGAGGTTCCTACAATGAGCAGTTCTTC. The genes are TRBV9 and TRBJ2-1; 9 bases are shared with TRBD2. The germline CDR1 and CDR2 sequences are SGDLS and YYNGEE. Trimming at V came to 0 bases and at J to 1 base, leaving 5 bases not matched to a gene. The CDR3 has 17 amino acids.

This clone was found once. This chain uses TRBV28 with TRBJ2-7; 8 bases align to TRBD2. V lost 2 bases, J lost 4 bases, and 4 bases stayed unmatched. The CDR3 contains 14 residues. Germline V lookup: CDR1 MDHEN, CDR2 SYDVKM. DNA for the CDR3: TGTGCCAGCAGTTTAAGCGGGAGCAGTTACGAGCAGTACTTC. Amino acid sequence: CASSLSGSSYEQYF.

The chain carries TRBV5-1 and TRBJ2-3; a weak D match, TRBD1 (7 bases). Deletions cut 1 base from V and 0 bases from J, with 15 bases between. Per germline, CDR1 SGHRS and CDR2 YFSETQ. This CDR3 comprises 17 residues. The chain's CDR3 is CASSLMYSGGSTDTQYF. In nucleotides, the CDR3 is TGCGCCAGCAGCTTGATGTATTCAGGGGGGAGCACAGATACGCAGTATTTT.